Sequencing of this T cell receptor beta chain was carried out in a study of blood T cell repertoires in COVID-19. As for the study in general: COVID-19 samples from acute and convalescent phases originated in the United States, Italy and Spain. Sample material is recorded as cDNA or gDNA derived from T cells, B-cell-depleted T cells, or PBMCs.

On this clone: Other DNA sequences within the sample encode an identical CDR3.

The repertoire was sequenced with immunoSEQ multiplex PCR; TCRdb's copy has only in-frame clones and lacks some. The sample lists approximately 270,000 clones; approximately 83% were seen once. This TCR was recovered from a woman in her sixties or seventies with acute or convalescent COVID-19. The sample was peripheral blood.

The CDR3 here is CASSLSGRTEAFF. The CDR3 DNA follows: TGCGCCAGCAGCTTGTCTGGGCGCACTGAAGCTTTCTTT. The rearrangement joins TRBV5-1 to TRBJ1-1; D unclear. The V end was cut by 1 base, the J end by 4 bases, with 8 bases between. The CDR3 spans 13 residues. Germline CDR1 SGHRS, CDR2 YFSETQ.